This T cell receptor beta chain was retrieved from a study of cytotoxic CD8 clonotypes in ibrutinib-treated CLL. V was clipped by 3 bases and J by 3 bases; unmatched bases: 9. The CDR3 totals 16 residues. Germline CDR1 MNHEY, CDR2 SMNVEV (reference sequence). Some clones are missing from TCRdb's copy, which holds only in-frame ones; the method was immunoSEQ multiplex PCR. The repertoire consists of more than 15,000 clones, with roughly 65% occurring once and the leading ten covering more than 15%. The TCR sequence derives from a human donor with chronic lymphocytic leukemia. The rearrangement uses TRBV27 and TRBJ2-7, with 9 bases identical to TRBD1. Sequences were derived from PBMCs, sampled before ibrutinib treatment. The CDR3 loop is CASSFPSDRGGYEQYF. CDR3 coding DNA: TGTGCCAGCAGTTTCCCCTCGGACAGGGGAGGCTACGAGCAGTACTTC.